The sequence of this T cell receptor beta chain was determined in a study of blood T cell repertoires in COVID-19. Study-wide context: Sites across the United States, Italy and Spain contributed samples from acute and convalescent COVID-19. PBMCs, B-cell-depleted T cells, or T cells were the source of the cDNA or gDNA that made up the material.

How the authors handled the data: By means of reference gene primer amplification, nucleated cell counts were estimated. Profiling relied on immunoSEQ multiplex PCR, and the TCRdb table lists in-frame clones only, not all of them. The DNA gave D and trimming, while V, J and clone size come from that table. The sample holds 200,000 to 250,000 clones, 80% to 90% seen once. With 3 bases removed from V and 5 bases from J, the gap between germline ends came to 13 bases. CDR1 LGHDT and CDR2 YNNKEL come from the germline V gene (reference sequence). This CDR3 spans 14 amino acids. The specimen sequenced was peripheral blood. The clonotype was recovered from a woman of 80 years or more with active or convalescent COVID-19. The rearrangement uses TRBV3-1 (or the pseudogene TRBV3-2) and TRBJ1-1; D is possibly TRBD1 (6 bases). The CDR3 reads CASSQVQGGTEAFF. CDR3 sequence (DNA): TGTGCCAGCAGCCAGGTACAGGGAGGGACTGAAGCTTTCTTT.